Listed here is a single T cell receptor (beta chain). The data stem from a study of T cell responses to AZD1222 COVID-19 vaccine. The length of the CDR3 is 12 residues. Germline V gene lookup returns CDR1 PRHDT and CDR2 FYEKMQ (reference sequence). V was trimmed by 6 bases and J by 4 bases, leaving 6 bases between them. Some clones are missing from TCRdb's copy, which holds only in-frame ones; the method was immunoSEQ multiplex PCR. The sample has approximately 150,000 clones; around 89% are singletons. The receptor was isolated from an adult in good health. The rearrangement links TRBV13 to TRBJ2-2; D is undetermined. The starting material was peripheral blood, obtained on day 0 of AZD1222 vaccination. The DNA of the CDR3 is TGTGCCAGCAGTCAACTCACCGGGGAGCTGTTTTTT. Translation: CASSQLTGELFF.